This is a list of T cell receptor beta chains from one sample in a study of control samples from healthy donors and cancer patients. Assay used: immunoSEQ multiplex PCR; TCRdb lists only in-frame clones, some missing. The sample lists some 140,000 clones, roughly nine tenths occurring once. Sequencing was carried out using blood. The receptors were sampled from a woman in her twenties or thirties in good health. Both conserved end residues are part of each CDR3. A D gene is named only where the DNA matches it firmly. Clone sizes are given selectively: once, few, many, or a class where the clone is expanded.

size,J,D,length,V,DNA,CDR3
once,TRBJ2-1,.,13,TRBV12-3/TRBV12-4,TGTGCCAGCGGAACTCCTCAGGGGAGCCAGCAGTTCTTC,CASGTPQGSQQFF
.,TRBJ1-5,.,14,TRBV3-1/TRBV3-2,TGTGCCAGCAGCCAAGTCGGGGGGAATCAGCCCCAGCATTTT,CASSQVGGNQPQHF
.,TRBJ2-5,.,13,TRBV2,TGTGCCGGTACCGCGGGGCAGCAAGAGACCCAGTACTTC,CAGTAGQQETQYF
.,TRBJ2-1,.,15,TRBV9,TGTGCCAGCAGCCCCCAGGAGAGGTCCTACAATGAGCAGTTCTTC,CASSPQERSYNEQFF
once,TRBJ1-2,.,11,TRBV29-1,TGCAGCGTGAAACCCAGGGATAGCTACACCTTC,CSVKPRDSYTF
.,TRBJ2-7,.,12,TRBV13,TGTGCCAGCAGCACGGACAGATACGAGCAGTACTTC,CASSTDRYEQYF
.,TRBJ1-6,.,14,TRBV10-2,TGCGCCAGCAGTGGTCTCGGATATAATTCACCCCTCCACTTT,CASSGLGYNSPLHF
few,TRBJ1-6,.,13,TRBV7-8,TGTGCCAGCAGCTTAGTTGAGAATTCACCCCTCCACTTT,CASSLVENSPLHF
.,TRBJ2-7,.,14,TRBV3-1/TRBV3-2,TGTGCCAGCAGCCAATTTGGGGTCAAAAACGAGCAGTACTTC,CASSQFGVKNEQYF
.,TRBJ2-7,TRBD2,15,TRBV10-3,TGTGCCATCAGTGAGGGACTAGCGGGAGGGGACGAGCAGTACTTC,CAISEGLAGGDEQYF
.,TRBJ2-2,TRBD2,13,TRBV30,TGTGCCTGTGGGACTAGCAACACCGGGGAGCTGTTTTTT,CACGTSNTGELFF
.,TRBJ2-7,.,16,TRBV21-1,TGTGCCAGCAGCGAAGACCGACAGGGGGCGTTGTACGAGCAGTACTTC,CASSEDRQGALYEQYF
.,TRBJ1-1,.,15,TRBV28,TGTGCCAGCAGGGGGGGGGCGAGAGGGAACACTGAAGCTTTCTTT,CASRGGARGNTEAFF
.,TRBJ2-7,.,13,TRBV6-5,TGTGCCAGCCGCGACAGGCCCGATCTGTCACAGTACTTC,CASRDRPDLSQYF
.,TRBJ2-3,.,15,TRBV6-4,TGTGCCAGCAGTTCCCTTGGCGGGGTCACAGATACGCAGTATTTT,CASSSLGGVTDTQYF
.,TRBJ2-1,TRBD1,15,TRBV5-1,TGCGCCAGCAGTTTCGGGACAGGGGGTTACAATGAGCAGTTCTTC,CASSFGTGGYNEQFF
.,TRBJ2-3,.,16,TRBV6-4,TGTGCCAGCAGTGATGATGGGGACCTCTCCCCAGATACGCAGTATTTT,CASSDDGDLSPDTQYF
.,TRBJ2-7,TRBD1,16,TRBV27,TGTGCCAGCAGTGCCATCGGGGGGACAGGGCCCTACGAGCAGTACTTC,CASSAIGGTGPYEQYF